What follows describes a single T cell receptor beta chain. These data belong to a study of neurological immune-mediated disorders. Germline CDR1 MGHRA, CDR2 YSYEKL. V gave up 0 bases and J gave up 1 base, with 10 bases separating them. The CDR3 runs 15 residues. MiXCR, applied by TCRdb to the 5' RACE reads, yields one record per CDR3 protein. The sample yields more than 45,000 distinct CDR3 sequences, less than 4.5% seen once. The specimen sequenced was PBMCs. This clonotype was sampled from a man aged 30 to 45 with multiple sclerosis. V and J are TRBV4-1 and TRBJ2-7; D gene unclear. As DNA, the CDR3 is TGCGCCAGCAGCCAAGATCAGCCAGTGTCCTACGAGCAGTACTTC. Its protein product is CASSQDQPVSYEQYF.